This entry lists 31 T cell receptor beta chains sequenced from one sample in a study of blood T cell repertoires in COVID-19. Only in-frame clones appear in the TCRdb table, and some are missing; sequencing was by immunoSEQ multiplex PCR. The sample lists over 90,000 clones, around 81% occurring once. Sequencing used peripheral blood. The receptors come from an elderly man with COVID-19, enrolled during active disease.

The chain combines TRBV7-3 with TRBJ2-3; a possible D gene is TRBD2 (5 bases). From germline, CDR1 is SGHTA and CDR2 FQGTGA. The V gene lost 8 bases and the J gene lost 4 bases, with 13 bases spanning the gap. CDR3 size: 13 residues. This chain's CDR3 is CASGERVADTQYF. The CDR3 DNA reads TGTGCCAGCGGAGAGAGGGTTGCAGATACGCAGTATTTT. Full variable domain (missing parts from reference TRBV7-3 and TRBJ2-3): GAGVSQTPSNKVTEKGKYVELRCDPISGHTALYWYRQSLGQGPEFLIYFQGTGAADDSGLPNDRFFAVRPEGSVSTLKIQRTERGDSAVYLCASGERVADTQYFGPGTRLTVL.

This chain links TRBV30 with TRBJ2-6; D might be TRBD1 (6 bases). The CDR3 length is 13 residues. V dropped 8 bases and J dropped 1 base, with 9 bases sitting between them. CDR1 and CDR2 (germline): GTSNPN, SVGIG (reference sequence). CDR3 protein: CALQGSGANVLTF. CDR3 DNA sequence: TGTGCCCTACAGGGTTCTGGGGCCAACGTCCTGACTTTC.

The V and J genes are TRBV30 and TRBJ2-7; a possible D gene is TRBD2 (6 bases). The germline gives CDR1 GTSNPN, CDR2 SVGIG (reference sequence). Trimming shortened V by 5 bases and J by 9 bases, and 17 bases separated the two germline ends. The CDR3 has 12 residues. The CDR3 coding sequence is TGTGCCTGGGCCTACCCCCACGGGGGGCAGTACTTC. Its translation is CAWAYPHGGQYF.

The chain carries TRBV19 and TRBJ1-1; D might be TRBD1 (6 bases). V was shortened by 8 bases and J by 1 base, with 14 bases between the two germline ends. Germline V lookup: CDR1 LNHDA, CDR2 SQIVND (reference sequence). The CDR3 consists of 14 residues. CDR3 bases: TGTGCCAGTGGAGAAGGGACAAGGAACACTGAAGCTTTCTTT. This encodes CASGEGTRNTEAFF.

The rearrangement uses TRBV5-1 and TRBJ1-2; 7 positions match TRBD1. The V gene's germline CDR1 is SGHRS and CDR2 YFSETQ. J lost 4 bases, V lost 4 bases, and 7 bases had no gene match. The CDR3 contains 14 residues. As DNA, the CDR3 is TGCGCCAGCAGCCCTGGACAGGAACTCTATGGCTACACCTTC. It encodes CASSPGQELYGYTF.

The chain links TRBV4-1 to TRBJ1-6; D unclear. Germline V CDR1 and CDR2: MGHRA, YSYEKL. V was trimmed by 1 base and J by 9 bases, leaving 19 bases between them. This CDR3 spans 17 amino acids. The CDR3 bases are TGCGCCAGCAGCCAAGGATCCATTGCCAGCGGTGGTTCACCCCTCCACTTT. It encodes CASSQGSIASGGSPLHF.

The CDR3 loop reads CASSLDPNTMNTEAFF. The DNA for the CDR3 is TGTGCCAGCAGCTTAGATCCCAACACCATGAACACTGAAGCTTTCTTT. The V call is TRBV7-3, the J call TRBJ1-1; no reliable D call. Trimming stripped 2 bases from V and 0 bases from J, with 13 bases between. Germline CDR1 is SGHTA and CDR2 is FQGTGA. The length of the CDR3 is 16 residues.

The rearrangement joins TRBV15 to TRBJ2-3; 9 bases agree with TRBD1. Per the germline V gene, CDR1 is LNHNV and CDR2 is YYDKDF (reference sequence). Germline trimming cut 3 bases from V and 6 bases from J; bases unmatched to any gene: 4. The CDR3 spans 14 residues. Here the CDR3 reads CATSSLQGADTQYF. CDR3 nucleotides: TGTGCCACCAGCAGCCTACAGGGGGCCGATACGCAGTATTTT.

This rearrangement joins TRBV3-1 (or the pseudogene TRBV3-2) to TRBJ1-1; a possible D gene is TRBD1 (6 bases). The CDR3 length is 15 residues. CDR1 is LGHDT, CDR2 YNNKEL, per germline (reference sequence). V was cut by 4 bases and J by 4 bases, with 16 bases left in between. The CDR3 DNA follows: TGTGCCAGCAGCCCCACCAGGGGAGTGTTCACTGAAGCTTTCTTT. Amino acids: CASSPTRGVFTEAFF.

The chain combines TRBV29-1 with TRBJ2-7, with 9 nucleotides matching TRBD1. Looked up from germline, CDR1 is SQVTM and CDR2 is ANQGSEA. CDR3 length: 13 amino acids. V was pared by 6 bases and J by 0 bases, with 3 bases of the junction left unmatched. In DNA form, the CDR3 reads TGCAGCGTCTCGACAGGGGGCTCCTACGAGCAGTACTTC. Translated, it gives CSVSTGGSYEQYF.

The V gene is TRBV20-1, the J gene TRBJ1-1, with D possibly being TRBD1 (5 bases). The germline V gene encodes CDR1 DFQATT and CDR2 SNEGSKA (reference sequence). V was trimmed by 3 bases and J by 0 bases, leaving 8 bases between them. The CDR3 has 13 amino acids. The CDR3 loop reads CSASPGMNTEAFF. The CDR3 nucleotides are TGCAGTGCTAGTCCAGGGATGAACACTGAAGCTTTCTTT.

The chain recombines TRBV4-3 with TRBJ1-5; D perhaps matches TRBD1 (5 bases). This CDR3 spans 19 amino acids. Germline CDR1 and CDR2: LGHNA and YSLEER. V was cut by 2 bases and J by 6 bases, with 26 bases left in between. CDR3 bases: TGCGCCAGCAGCCAATCGTATCCTATGCAACAGGTTGGTAGTCAGCCCCAGCATTTT. It is translated as CASSQSYPMQQVGSQPQHF.

The genes are TRBV5-4 and TRBJ1-5, with 8 bases that match TRBD1. After removal of 0 bases from V and 7 bases from J, the junction contained 6 bases not matched to a gene. The germline gives CDR1 SGHNT, CDR2 YYREEE (reference sequence). The length of the CDR3 is 15 residues. The DNA for the CDR3 is TGTGCCAGCAGCTTGGATGGACAGGGCGGGCAGCCCCAGCATTTT. Translating gives CASSLDGQGGQPQHF.

This sequence joins TRBV4-2 and TRBJ1-3; weak D call: TRBD1 (6 bases). V lost 0 bases and J 7 bases, leaving 28 bases between the germline ends. This CDR3 has 20 residues. Germline V lookup: CDR1 LGHNA, CDR2 YNFKEQ. The CDR3 DNA is TGTGCCAGCAGCCAAGATACTAGGCAGACAGGACGGTTACGCGGGAACACCATATATTTT. This encodes CASSQDTRQTGRLRGNTIYF.

J is TRBJ2-3 and V is TRBV5-5, with TRBD1 matching over 7 bases. The germline V gene has CDR1 SGHKS and CDR2 YYEKEE (reference sequence). Germline trimming cut 2 bases from V and 5 bases from J; bases unmatched to any gene: 8. This CDR3 has 15 amino acids. The CDR3 coding sequence is TGTGCCAGCAGCTTTTCCGGGGACAGAGGAGATACGCAGTATTTT. Its translation: CASSFSGDRGDTQYF. Using reference TRBV5-5 and TRBJ2-3 for the parts outside the CDR3, the full variable domain is DAGVTQSPTHLIKTRGQQVTLRCSPISGHKSVSWYQQVLGQGPQFIFQYYEKEERGRGNFPDRFSARQFPNYSSELNVNALLLGDSALYLCASSFSGDRGDTQYFGPGTRLTVL.

The genes are TRBV14 and TRBJ2-5; 10 positions agree with TRBD1. The CDR3 extends over 18 amino acids. Germline V gene sequence: CDR1 SGHDN, CDR2 FVKESK. The junction had 12 bases not matched to a gene; V was cut back by 1 base and J by 4 bases. CDR3 bases: TGTGCCAGCAGCCAAGTCCGACAGGGGGCGTGGAACACAGAGACCCAGTACTTC. Translation: CASSQVRQGAWNTETQYF.

The chain links TRBV9 to TRBJ1-2, with D uncertain. Trimming left V 4 bases short and J 0 bases short, with 13 bases between. The CDR3 totals 15 residues. The germline V gene encodes CDR1 SGDLS and CDR2 YYNGEE. In nucleotides, the CDR3 is TGTGCCAGCAGCCCGCGGGCCCTCCCTAACTATGGCTACACCTTC. Its translation is CASSPRALPNYGYTF.

The chain carries TRBV27 and TRBJ2-1; the D gene is possibly TRBD2 (5 bases). The CDR3 length is 15 residues. V was trimmed by 2 bases and J by 7 bases, leaving 15 bases between them. From germline, CDR1 is MNHEY and CDR2 SMNVEV (reference sequence). The CDR3 here is CASSLKITGTNEQFF. The CDR3 nucleotides are TGTGCCAGCAGTTTAAAGATAACGGGAACTAATGAGCAGTTCTTC.

J is TRBJ2-2 and V is TRBV6-2 or TRBV6-3; D is unclear. The CDR3 extends over 14 amino acids. The germline V and J ends were trimmed by 5 bases and 5 bases, with 12 bases remaining between them. Germline V gene sequence: CDR1 MNHEY, CDR2 SVGEGT. CDR3 coding DNA: TGTGCCAGCAGTCCACACACAACGACCGGGGAGCTGTTTTTT. Residues: CASSPHTTTGELFF.

The chain links TRBV19 to TRBJ2-1; tentatively, D is TRBD1 (5 bases). V was shortened by 10 bases and J by 2 bases, with 18 bases between the two germline ends. This CDR3 is 15 amino acids long. Germline values: CDR1 LNHDA, CDR2 SQIVND (reference sequence). In DNA, the CDR3 is TGTGCCACCAGAGGTGGGGCCTACGCCTACAATGAGCAGTTCTTC. It encodes CATRGGAYAYNEQFF.

The J gene is TRBJ1-1, the V gene TRBV28; possible D gene TRBD1, 5 bases. V was clipped by 8 bases and J by 0 bases, with 22 bases between them. CDR1 is MDHEN, CDR2 SYDVKM, per germline. The CDR3 length is 17 residues. The chain's CDR3 is CASGGSYTYLMNTEAFF. The CDR3 DNA reads TGTGCCAGCGGGGGGTCCTACACTTATTTAATGAACACTGAAGCTTTCTTT.

The chain combines TRBV19 with TRBJ1-4; a weak D match, TRBD1 (5 bases). Between the trimmed V and J ends, which lost 6 bases and 8 bases, there was a span of 19 bases. Germline CDR1 and CDR2: LNHDA and SQIVND (reference sequence). This CDR3 has 15 amino acids. The CDR3 sequence is CASSQAGMVREKLFF. The DNA of the CDR3 is TGTGCCAGTAGCCAAGCAGGGATGGTTCGCGAAAAACTGTTTTTT.

The chain combines TRBV4-3 with TRBJ2-1, with TRBD1 as a possible D gene (6 bases). Trimming left V 0 bases short and J 1 base short, with 10 bases between. CDR1 LGHNA and CDR2 YSLEER come from the germline V gene. The CDR3 spans 16 residues. The CDR3 DNA reads TGCGCCAGCAGCCAAGATGGGACAACGTCCTACAATGAGCAGTTCTTC. Translating gives CASSQDGTTSYNEQFF.

CDR3 nucleotide sequence: TGTGCCAGCTCACCACCGAGTCCCGGGACAGGGAACTCCTACAATGAGCAGTTCTTC. This codes for CASSPPSPGTGNSYNEQFF. The genes are TRBV18 and TRBJ2-1, with 9 nucleotides matching TRBD1. Germline trimming cut 0 bases from V and 0 bases from J; bases unmatched to any gene: 9. CDR1 is KGHSH and CDR2 is LQKENI in the germline V gene. This CDR3 is built from 19 residues.

Concerning this clone itself: Additional DNA sequences in this sample encode the identical CDR3. V is TRBV6-6 and J is TRBJ2-2; weak D call: TRBD2 (6 bases). V was clipped by 5 bases and J by 4 bases, with 8 bases between them. The CDR3 totals 13 residues. Germline CDR1 and CDR2: MNHNY and SVGAGI (reference sequence). In DNA, the CDR3 is TGTGCCAGCAGTCCGGGGGTCACCGGGGAGCTGTTTTTT. Its protein product is CASSPGVTGELFF.

The chain links TRBV7-2 to TRBJ2-3, with 14 bases that match TRBD2. The CDR3 totals 17 residues. Germline V CDR1 and CDR2: SGHTA, FQGNSA. V lost 8 bases, J lost 2 bases, and 9 bases stayed unmatched. In DNA, the CDR3 is TGTGCCAGCTTACCGGGACTAGCGGGAGTTCCCACAGATACGCAGTATTTT. It yields the protein CASLPGLAGVPTDTQYF.

The V gene is TRBV7-2, the J gene TRBJ2-4, with D tentatively TRBD2 (6 bases). The CDR3 extends over 14 amino acids. V was pared by 5 bases and J by 8 bases, with 16 bases between. Germline V gene lookup returns CDR1 SGHTA and CDR2 FQGNSA. CDR3 DNA sequence: TGTGCCAGCAGCCCAAGACTAGGTTCGTACATTCAGTACTTC. It translates to CASSPRLGSYIQYF.

This clone occurred a few times. The rearrangement joins TRBV7-9 to TRBJ2-1, with D possibly being TRBD2 (6 bases). The V and J ends lost 5 bases and 4 bases respectively, with 18 bases between them. The CDR3 runs 16 residues. The germline V gene encodes CDR1 SEHNR and CDR2 FQNEAQ (reference sequence). The CDR3 DNA is TGTGCCAGCAGCCAGACCGGAGGGGAGCGGTACAATGAGCAGTTCTTC. Encoded protein: CASSQTGGERYNEQFF.

The V gene is TRBV6-1, the J gene TRBJ1-5; D is perhaps TRBD1 (6 bases). The germline gives CDR1 MNHNS, CDR2 SASEGT. Between the trimmed V and J ends, which lost 3 bases and 6 bases, there was a span of 12 bases. CDR3 size: 14 residues. The CDR3 DNA reads TGTGCCAGCAGTGACAGGGGAAACGGTCAGCCCCAGCATTTT. It codes for CASSDRGNGQPQHF.

The chain has TRBV10-3 and TRBJ1-4; unclear D gene. V gave up 0 bases and J gave up 7 bases, with 6 bases separating them. Per germline, CDR1 ENHRY and CDR2 SYGVKD. CDR3 length equals 13 residues. The DNA for the CDR3 is TGTGCCATCAGTGAGTCGGCGGGTGAAAAACTGTTTTTT. Its translation is CAISESAGEKLFF.

This clone was seen only once. This chain links TRBV29-1 with TRBJ2-2; D uncertain. V was shortened by 3 bases and J by 3 bases, with 11 bases between the two germline ends. Germline V CDR1 and CDR2: SQVTM, ANQGSEA. CDR3 length equals 14 residues. CDR3 protein: CSVEMVPDTGELFF. CDR3 sequence (DNA): TGCAGCGTTGAGATGGTACCGGACACCGGGGAGCTGTTTTTT.